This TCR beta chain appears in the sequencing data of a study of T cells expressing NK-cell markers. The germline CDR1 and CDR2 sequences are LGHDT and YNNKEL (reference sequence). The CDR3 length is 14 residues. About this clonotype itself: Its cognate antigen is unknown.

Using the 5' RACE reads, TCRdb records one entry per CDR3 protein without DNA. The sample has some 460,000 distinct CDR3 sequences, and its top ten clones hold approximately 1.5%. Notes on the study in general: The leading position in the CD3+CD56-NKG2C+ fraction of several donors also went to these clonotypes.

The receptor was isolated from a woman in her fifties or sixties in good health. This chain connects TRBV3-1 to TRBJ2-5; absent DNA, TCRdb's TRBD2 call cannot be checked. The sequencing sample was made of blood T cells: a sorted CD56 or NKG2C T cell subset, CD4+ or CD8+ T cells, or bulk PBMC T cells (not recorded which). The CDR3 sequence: CASRPRLARETQYF.